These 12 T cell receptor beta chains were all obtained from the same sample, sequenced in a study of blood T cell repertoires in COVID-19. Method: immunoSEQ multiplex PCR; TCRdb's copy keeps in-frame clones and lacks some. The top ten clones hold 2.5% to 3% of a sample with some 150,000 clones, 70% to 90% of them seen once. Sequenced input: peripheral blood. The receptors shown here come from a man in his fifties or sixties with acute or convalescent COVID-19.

In DNA form, the CDR3 reads TGTGCCATCAGGGTAAACGAACTCTATGGCTACACCTTC. Amino acid sequence: CAIRVNELYGYTF. The rearrangement uses TRBV10-3 and TRBJ1-2, with D unresolved. The CDR3 contains 13 residues. Trimming left V 6 bases short and J 4 bases short, with 12 bases between. From germline, CDR1 is ENHRY and CDR2 SYGVKD.

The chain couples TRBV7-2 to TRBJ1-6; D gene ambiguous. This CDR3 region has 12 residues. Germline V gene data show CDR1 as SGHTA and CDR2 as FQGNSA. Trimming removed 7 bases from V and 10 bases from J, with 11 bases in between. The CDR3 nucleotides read TGTGCCAGCACCCATCCTAACTCACCCCTCCACTTT. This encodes CASTHPNSPLHF. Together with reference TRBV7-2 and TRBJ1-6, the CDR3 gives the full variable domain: GAGVSQSPSNKVTEKGKDVELRCDPISGHTALYWYRQSLGQGLEFLIYFQGNSAPDKSGLPSDRFSAERTGGSVSTLTIQRTQQEDSAVYLCASTHPNSPLHFGNGTRLTVT.

CDR3 amino acids: CASRGDMNTEAFF. DNA of the CDR3: TGTGCCAGCAGGGGAGACATGAACACTGAAGCTTTCTTT. J is TRBJ1-1 and V is TRBV2, with D uncertain. Germline values: CDR1 SNHLY, CDR2 FYNNEI. V lost 6 bases to trimming and J lost 0 bases, with 8 bases between them. The CDR3 is made up of 13 amino acids.

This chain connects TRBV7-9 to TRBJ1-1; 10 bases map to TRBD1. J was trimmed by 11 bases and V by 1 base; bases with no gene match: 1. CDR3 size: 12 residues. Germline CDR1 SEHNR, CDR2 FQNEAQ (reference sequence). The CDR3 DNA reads TGTGCCAGCAGCTTAGAGGGACAGGGGGCTTTCTTT. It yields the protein CASSLEGQGAFF.

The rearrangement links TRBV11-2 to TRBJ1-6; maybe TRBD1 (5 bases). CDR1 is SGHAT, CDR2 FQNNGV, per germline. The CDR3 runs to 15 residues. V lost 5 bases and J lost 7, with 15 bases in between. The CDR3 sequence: CASSATGRGNSPLHF. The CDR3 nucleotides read TGTGCCAGCAGCGCAACAGGCCGTGGAAATTCACCCCTCCACTTT.

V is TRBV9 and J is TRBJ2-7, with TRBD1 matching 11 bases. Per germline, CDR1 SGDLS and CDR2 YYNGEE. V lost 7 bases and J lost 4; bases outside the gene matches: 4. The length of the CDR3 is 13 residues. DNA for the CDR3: TGTGCCAGCTCAGGACAGGGGGCTTACGAGCAGTACTTC. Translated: CASSGQGAYEQYF.

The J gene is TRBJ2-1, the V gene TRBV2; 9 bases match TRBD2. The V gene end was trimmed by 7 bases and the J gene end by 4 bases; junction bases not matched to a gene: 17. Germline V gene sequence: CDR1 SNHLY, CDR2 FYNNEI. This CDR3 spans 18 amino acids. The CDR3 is CASNPAGGPKPRYNEQFF. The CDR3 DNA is TGTGCCAGCAATCCAGCGGGGGGTCCTAAACCCAGGTACAATGAGCAGTTCTTC.

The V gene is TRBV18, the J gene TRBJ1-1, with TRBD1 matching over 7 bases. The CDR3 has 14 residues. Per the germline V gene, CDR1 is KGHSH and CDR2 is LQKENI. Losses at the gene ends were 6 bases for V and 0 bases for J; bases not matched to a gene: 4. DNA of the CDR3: TGTGCCAGCTCTGGGGACAGCTTGAACACTGAAGCTTTCTTT. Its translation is CASSGDSLNTEAFF.

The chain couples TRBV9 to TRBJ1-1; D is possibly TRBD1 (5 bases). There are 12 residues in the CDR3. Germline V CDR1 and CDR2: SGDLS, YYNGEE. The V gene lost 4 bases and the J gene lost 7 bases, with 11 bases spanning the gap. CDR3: CASSPDRLEAFF. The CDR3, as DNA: TGTGCCAGCAGCCCCGACAGACTTGAAGCTTTCTTT.

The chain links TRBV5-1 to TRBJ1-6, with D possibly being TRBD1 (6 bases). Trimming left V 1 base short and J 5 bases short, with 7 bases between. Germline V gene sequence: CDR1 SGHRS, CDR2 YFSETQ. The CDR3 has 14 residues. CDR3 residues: CASSLTGNNSPLHF. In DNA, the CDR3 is TGCGCCAGCAGCTTGACAGGGAATAATTCACCCCTCCACTTT.

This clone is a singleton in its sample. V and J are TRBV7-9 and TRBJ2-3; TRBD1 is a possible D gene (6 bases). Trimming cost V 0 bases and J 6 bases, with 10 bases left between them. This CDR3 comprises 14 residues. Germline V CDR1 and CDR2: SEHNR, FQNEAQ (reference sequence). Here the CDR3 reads CASSLAQGFDTQYF. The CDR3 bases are TGTGCCAGCAGCTTAGCACAGGGTTTCGATACGCAGTATTTT.

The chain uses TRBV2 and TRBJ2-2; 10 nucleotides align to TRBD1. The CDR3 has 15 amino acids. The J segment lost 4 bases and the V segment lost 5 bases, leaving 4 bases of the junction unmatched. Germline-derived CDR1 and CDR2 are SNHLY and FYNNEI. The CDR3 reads CASSHGQGGTGELFF. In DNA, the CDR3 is TGTGCCAGCAGTCACGGACAGGGGGGCACCGGGGAGCTGTTTTTT.